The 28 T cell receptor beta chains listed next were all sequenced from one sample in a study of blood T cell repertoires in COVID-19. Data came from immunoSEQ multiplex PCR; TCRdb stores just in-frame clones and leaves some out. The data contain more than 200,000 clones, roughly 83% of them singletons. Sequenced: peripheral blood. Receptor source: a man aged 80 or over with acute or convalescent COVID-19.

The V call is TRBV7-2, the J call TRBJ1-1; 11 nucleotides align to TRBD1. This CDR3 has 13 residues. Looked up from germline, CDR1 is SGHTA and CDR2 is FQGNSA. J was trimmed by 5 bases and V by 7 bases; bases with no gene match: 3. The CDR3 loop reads CASTGTGGTEAFF. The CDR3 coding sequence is TGTGCCAGCACCGGGACAGGGGGGACTGAAGCTTTCTTT. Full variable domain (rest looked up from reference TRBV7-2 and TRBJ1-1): GAGVSQSPSNKVTEKGKDVELRCDPISGHTALYWYRQSLGQGLEFLIYFQGNSAPDKSGLPSDRFSAERTGGSVSTLTIQRTQQEDSAVYLCASTGTGGTEAFFGQGTRLTVV.

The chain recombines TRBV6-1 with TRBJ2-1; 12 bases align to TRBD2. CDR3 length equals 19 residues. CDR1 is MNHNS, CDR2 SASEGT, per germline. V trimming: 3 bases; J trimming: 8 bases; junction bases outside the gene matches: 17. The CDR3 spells CASSDWTPSGRELGDEQFF. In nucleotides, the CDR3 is TGTGCCAGCAGTGACTGGACGCCTAGCGGGAGGGAGTTAGGTGATGAGCAGTTCTTC.

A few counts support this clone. The CDR3 protein is CASSFGQVGGNEKLFF. DNA of the CDR3: TGCGCCAGCAGCTTCGGACAGGTCGGGGGTAATGAAAAACTGTTTTTT. This chain connects TRBV5-1 to TRBJ1-4, with 7 bases matching TRBD1. J gave up 4 bases and V 2 bases, and 8 bases lay outside the gene matches. This CDR3 comprises 16 residues. In germline, CDR1 is SGHRS, CDR2 YFSETQ.

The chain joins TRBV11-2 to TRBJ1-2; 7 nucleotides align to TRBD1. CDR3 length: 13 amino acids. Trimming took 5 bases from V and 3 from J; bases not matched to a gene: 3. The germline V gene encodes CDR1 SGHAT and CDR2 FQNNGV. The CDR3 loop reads CASSPGQYYGYTF. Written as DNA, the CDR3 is TGTGCCAGCAGCCCGGGACAGTACTATGGCTACACCTTC.

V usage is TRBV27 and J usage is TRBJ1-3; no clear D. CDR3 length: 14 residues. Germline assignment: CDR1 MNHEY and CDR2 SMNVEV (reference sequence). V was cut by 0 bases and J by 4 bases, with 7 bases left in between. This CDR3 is CASSLSYGGNTIYF. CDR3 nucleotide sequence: TGTGCCAGCAGTTTATCGTACGGGGGAAACACCATATATTTT.

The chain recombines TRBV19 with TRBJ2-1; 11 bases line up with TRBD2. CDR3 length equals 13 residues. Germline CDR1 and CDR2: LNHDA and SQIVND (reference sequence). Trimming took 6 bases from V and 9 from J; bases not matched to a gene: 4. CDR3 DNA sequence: TGTGCCAGTAGCGCGGGGACTAGCGGTGAGCAGTTCTTC. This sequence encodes CASSAGTSGEQFF.

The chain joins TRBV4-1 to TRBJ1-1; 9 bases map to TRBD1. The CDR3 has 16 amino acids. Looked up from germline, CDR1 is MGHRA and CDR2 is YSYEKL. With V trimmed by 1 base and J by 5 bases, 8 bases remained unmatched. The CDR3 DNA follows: TGCGCCAGCAGCCAAGGAGTGACAGGGGGGAGGACTGAAGCTTTCTTT. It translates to CASSQGVTGGRTEAFF.

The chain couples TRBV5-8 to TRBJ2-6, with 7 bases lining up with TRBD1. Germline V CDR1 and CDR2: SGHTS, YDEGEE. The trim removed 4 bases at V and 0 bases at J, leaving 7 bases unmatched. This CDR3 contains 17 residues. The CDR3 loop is CASSLGQYSSGANVLTF. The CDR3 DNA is TGTGCCAGCAGCCTGGGACAGTACAGCTCTGGGGCCAACGTCCTGACTTTC.

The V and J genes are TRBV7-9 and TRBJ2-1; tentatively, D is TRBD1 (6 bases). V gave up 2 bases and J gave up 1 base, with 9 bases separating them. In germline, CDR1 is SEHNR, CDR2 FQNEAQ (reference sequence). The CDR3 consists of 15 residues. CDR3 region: CASSLLDRSYNEQFF. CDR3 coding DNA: TGTGCCAGCAGCTTATTGGACAGATCCTACAATGAGCAGTTCTTC.

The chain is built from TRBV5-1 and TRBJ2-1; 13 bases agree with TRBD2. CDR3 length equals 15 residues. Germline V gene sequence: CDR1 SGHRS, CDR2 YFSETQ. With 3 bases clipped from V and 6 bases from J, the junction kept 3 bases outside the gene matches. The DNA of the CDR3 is TGCGCCAGCAGCTCGGGACTAGCGGGGATCAATGAGCAGTTCTTC. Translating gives CASSSGLAGINEQFF.

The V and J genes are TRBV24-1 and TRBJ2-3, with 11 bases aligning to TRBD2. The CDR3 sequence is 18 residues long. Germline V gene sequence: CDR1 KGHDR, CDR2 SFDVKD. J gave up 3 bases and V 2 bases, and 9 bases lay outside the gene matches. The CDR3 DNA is TGTGCCACCAGTGATTCTCCGGGACTAGCGGAGGGAACAGATACGCAGTATTTT. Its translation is CATSDSPGLAEGTDTQYF.

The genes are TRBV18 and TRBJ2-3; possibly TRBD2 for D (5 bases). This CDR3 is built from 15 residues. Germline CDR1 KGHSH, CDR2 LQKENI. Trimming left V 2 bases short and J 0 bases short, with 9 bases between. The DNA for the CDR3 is TGTGCCAGCTCACCAGACTACTTGAGCACAGATACGCAGTATTTT. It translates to CASSPDYLSTDTQYF.

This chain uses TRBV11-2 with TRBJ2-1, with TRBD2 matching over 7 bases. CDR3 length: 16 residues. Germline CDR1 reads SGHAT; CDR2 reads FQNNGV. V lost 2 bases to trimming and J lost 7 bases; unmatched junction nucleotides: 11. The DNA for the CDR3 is TGTGCCAGCAGCTTAATTTGGACGGGGAGGGTAAATGAGCAGTTCTTC. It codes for CASSLIWTGRVNEQFF. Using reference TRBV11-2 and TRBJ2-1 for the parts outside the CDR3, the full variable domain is EAGVAQSPRYKIIEKRQSVAFWCNPISGHATLYWYQQILGQGPKLLIQFQNNGVVDDSQLPKDRFSAERLKGVDSTLKIQPAKLEDSAVYLCASSLIWTGRVNEQFFGPGTRLTVL.

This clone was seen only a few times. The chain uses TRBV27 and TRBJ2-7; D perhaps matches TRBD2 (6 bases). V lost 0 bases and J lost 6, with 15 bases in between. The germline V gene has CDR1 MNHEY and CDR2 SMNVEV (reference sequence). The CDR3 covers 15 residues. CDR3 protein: CASSLSGLLRGEQYF. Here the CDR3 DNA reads TGTGCCAGCAGTTTATCGGGACTCCTCCGGGGCGAGCAGTACTTC.

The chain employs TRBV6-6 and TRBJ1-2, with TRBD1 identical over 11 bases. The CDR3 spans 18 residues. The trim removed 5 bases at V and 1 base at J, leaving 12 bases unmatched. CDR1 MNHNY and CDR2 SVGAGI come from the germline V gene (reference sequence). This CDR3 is CASSRKRTGGAGNYGYTF. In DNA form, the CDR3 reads TGTGCCAGCAGTCGAAAAAGGACAGGGGGCGCTGGTAACTATGGCTACACCTTC.

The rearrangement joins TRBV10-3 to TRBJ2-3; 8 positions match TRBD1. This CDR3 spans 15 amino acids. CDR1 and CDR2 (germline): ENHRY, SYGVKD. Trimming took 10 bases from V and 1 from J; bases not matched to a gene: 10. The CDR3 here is CATGQGRGGTDTQYF. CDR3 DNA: TGTGCCACCGGACAGGGAAGGGGCGGCACAGATACGCAGTATTTT.

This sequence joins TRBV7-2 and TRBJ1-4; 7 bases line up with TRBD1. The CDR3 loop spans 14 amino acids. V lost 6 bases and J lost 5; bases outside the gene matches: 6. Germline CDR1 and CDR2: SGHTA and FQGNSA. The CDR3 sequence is CASSLTGANEKLFF. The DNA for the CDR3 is TGTGCCAGCAGTCTTACAGGGGCCAATGAAAAACTGTTTTTT.

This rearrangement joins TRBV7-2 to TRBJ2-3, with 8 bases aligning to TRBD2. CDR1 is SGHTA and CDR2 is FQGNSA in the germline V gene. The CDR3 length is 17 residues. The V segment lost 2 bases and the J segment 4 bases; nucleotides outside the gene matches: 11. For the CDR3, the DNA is TGTGCCAGCAGCTTACCCTCAAGCGGGGGCCTGCCAGATACGCAGTATTTT. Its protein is CASSLPSSGGLPDTQYF.

CDR3 in DNA: TGCGCCAGCAGTTCCGGGACTAGTAGCCACGAGCAGTACTTC. Its protein product is CASSSGTSSHEQYF. This sequence joins TRBV5-1 and TRBJ2-7; 8 bases align to TRBD2. Trimming cost V 5 bases and J 5 bases; bases outside gene matches: 9. This CDR3 comprises 14 residues. CDR1 SGHRS and CDR2 YFSETQ come from the germline V gene.

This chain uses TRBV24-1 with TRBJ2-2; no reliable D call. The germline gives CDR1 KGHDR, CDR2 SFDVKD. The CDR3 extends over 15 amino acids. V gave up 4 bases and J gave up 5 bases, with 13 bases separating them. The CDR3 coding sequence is TGTGCCACCAGTGAGGTGTCTGGGCGAACCGGGGAGCTGTTTTTT. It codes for CATSEVSGRTGELFF.

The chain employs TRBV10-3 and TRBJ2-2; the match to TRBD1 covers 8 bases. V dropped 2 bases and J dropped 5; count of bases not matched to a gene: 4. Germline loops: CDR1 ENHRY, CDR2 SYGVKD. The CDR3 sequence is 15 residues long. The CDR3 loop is CAISEDRGRTGELFF. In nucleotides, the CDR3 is TGTGCCATCAGTGAGGACAGGGGCAGGACCGGGGAGCTGTTTTTT.

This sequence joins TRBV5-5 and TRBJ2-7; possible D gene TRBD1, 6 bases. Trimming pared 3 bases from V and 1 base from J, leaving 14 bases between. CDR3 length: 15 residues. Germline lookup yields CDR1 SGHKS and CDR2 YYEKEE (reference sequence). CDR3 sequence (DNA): TGTGCCAGCAGCTCGGGACATCTCCAATCCTACGAGCAGTACTTC. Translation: CASSSGHLQSYEQYF.

The chain's CDR3 is CASSMEGWGSNQPQHF. CDR3 in DNA: TGTGCCAGTAGTATGGAGGGGTGGGGTAGCAATCAGCCCCAGCATTTT. The chain joins TRBV19 to TRBJ1-5; weak D call: TRBD1 (5 bases). The CDR3 totals 16 residues. Germline CDR1 LNHDA, CDR2 SQIVND (reference sequence). Trimming shortened V by 3 bases and J by 0 bases, and 12 bases separated the two germline ends.

This CDR3 reads CASNQRGGYEQYF. The DNA for the CDR3 is TGTGCCAGCAACCAGCGGGGGGGGTACGAGCAGTACTTC. The chain employs TRBV2 and TRBJ2-7; 10 bases are shared with TRBD2. The length of the CDR3 is 13 residues. Germline-derived CDR1 and CDR2 are SNHLY and FYNNEI. The V and J ends lost 7 bases and 4 bases, in that order; junction bases with no gene match: 4.

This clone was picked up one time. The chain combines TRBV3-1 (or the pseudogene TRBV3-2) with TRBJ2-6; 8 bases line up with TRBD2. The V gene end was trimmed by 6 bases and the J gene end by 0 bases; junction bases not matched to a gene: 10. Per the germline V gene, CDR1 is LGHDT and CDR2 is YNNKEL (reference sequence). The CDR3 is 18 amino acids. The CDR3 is CASRLSGTSFSGANVLTF. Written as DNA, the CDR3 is TGTGCCAGCAGACTCTCCGGGACTAGTTTCTCTGGGGCCAACGTCCTGACTTTC.

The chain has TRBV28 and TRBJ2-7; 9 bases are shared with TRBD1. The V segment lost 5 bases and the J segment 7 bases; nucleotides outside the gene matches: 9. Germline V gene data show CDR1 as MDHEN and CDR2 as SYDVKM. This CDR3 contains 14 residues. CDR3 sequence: CASSEHDRGFEQYF. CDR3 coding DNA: TGTGCCAGCAGTGAACACGACAGGGGGTTTGAGCAGTACTTC.

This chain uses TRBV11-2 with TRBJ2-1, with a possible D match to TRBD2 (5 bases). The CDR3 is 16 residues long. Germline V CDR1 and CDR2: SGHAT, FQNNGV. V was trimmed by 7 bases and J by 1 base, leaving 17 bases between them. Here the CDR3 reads CASTTWRPRSYNEQFF. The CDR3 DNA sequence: TGTGCCAGCACCACCTGGAGGCCGAGATCCTACAATGAGCAGTTCTTC.

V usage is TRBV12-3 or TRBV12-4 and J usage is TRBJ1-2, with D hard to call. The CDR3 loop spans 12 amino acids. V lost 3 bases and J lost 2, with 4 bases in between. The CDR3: CASSFQNYGYTF. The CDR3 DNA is TGTGCCAGCAGTTTTCAAAACTATGGCTACACCTTC.